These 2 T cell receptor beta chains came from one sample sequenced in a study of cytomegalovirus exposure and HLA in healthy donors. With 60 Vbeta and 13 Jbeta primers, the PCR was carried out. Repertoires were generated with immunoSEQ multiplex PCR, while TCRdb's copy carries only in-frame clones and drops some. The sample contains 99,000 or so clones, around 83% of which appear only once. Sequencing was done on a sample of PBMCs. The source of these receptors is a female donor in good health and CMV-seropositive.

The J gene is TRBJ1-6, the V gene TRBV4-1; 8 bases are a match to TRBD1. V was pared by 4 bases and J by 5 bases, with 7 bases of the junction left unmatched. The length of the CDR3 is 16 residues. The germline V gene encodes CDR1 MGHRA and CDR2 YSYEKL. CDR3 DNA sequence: TGCGCCAGCAGCCTTACTCCGGGACAGGATAATTCACCCCTCCACTTT. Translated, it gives CASSLTPGQDNSPLHF.

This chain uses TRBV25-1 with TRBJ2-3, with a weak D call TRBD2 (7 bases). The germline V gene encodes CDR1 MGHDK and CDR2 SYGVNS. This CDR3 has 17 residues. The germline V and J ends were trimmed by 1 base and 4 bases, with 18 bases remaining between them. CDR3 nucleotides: TGTGCCAGCAGTGAATCGGTCATAGGGGGGGGCGCAGATACGCAGTATTTT. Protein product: CASSESVIGGGADTQYF.